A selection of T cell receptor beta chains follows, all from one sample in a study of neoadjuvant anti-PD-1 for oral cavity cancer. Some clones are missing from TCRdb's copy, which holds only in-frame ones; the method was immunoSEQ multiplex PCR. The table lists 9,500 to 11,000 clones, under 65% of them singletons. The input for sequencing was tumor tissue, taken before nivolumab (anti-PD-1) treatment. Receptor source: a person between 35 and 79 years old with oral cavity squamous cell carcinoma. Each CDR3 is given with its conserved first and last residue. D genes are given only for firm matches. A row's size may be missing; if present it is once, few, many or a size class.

CDR3 protein: CASKGTSGYEQYF
CDR3 DNA: TGTGCCAGCAAAGGGACTAGCGGCTACGAGCAGTACTTC
V gene: TRBV6-5
J gene: TRBJ2-7
D gene: TRBD2
clone size: -

CDR3 protein: CASSGNEQYF
CDR3 DNA: TGTGCCAGCAGTGGTAACGAGCAGTACTTC
V gene: TRBV2
J gene: TRBJ2-7
D gene: -
clone size: once

CDR3 protein: CASSLDTQGFAPLHF
CDR3 DNA: TGTGCCAGCAGTTTAGATACGCAGGGCTTCGCCCCCCTCCACTTT
V gene: TRBV28
J gene: TRBJ1-6
D gene: -
clone size: -

CDR3 protein: CASELTGGGLVDTEAFF
CDR3 DNA: TGTGCCAGCGAGCTGACAGGGGGCGGTTTGGTGGACACTGAAGCTTTCTTT
V gene: TRBV7-2
J gene: TRBJ1-1
D gene: TRBD1
clone size: -

CDR3 protein: CASSDSSLGTEAFF
CDR3 DNA: TGTGCCAGCAGTGACTCGAGCCTTGGGACTGAAGCTTTCTTT
V gene: TRBV6-4
J gene: TRBJ1-1
D gene: -
clone size: -

CDR3 protein: CASSWGQGGSPLHF
CDR3 DNA: TGTGCCAGCAGCTGGGGACAGGGAGGTTCACCCCTCCACTTT
V gene: TRBV7-2
J gene: TRBJ1-6
D gene: TRBD1
clone size: -

CDR3 protein: CASSLERVSGYTF
CDR3 DNA: TGTGCCAGCAGCTTGGAGCGGGTTTCTGGCTACACCTTC
V gene: TRBV5-4
J gene: TRBJ1-2
D gene: -
clone size: -

CDR3 protein: CASSGDYGYTF
CDR3 DNA: TGTGCCAGCAGCGGCGATTATGGCTACACCTTC
V gene: TRBV5-6
J gene: TRBJ1-2
D gene: -
clone size: medium-sized

CDR3 protein: CASSRDRGYEQYF
CDR3 DNA: TGTGCCAGCAGCCGGGACAGGGGCTACGAGCAGTACTTC
V gene: TRBV11-2
J gene: TRBJ2-7
D gene: TRBD1
clone size: once

CDR3 protein: CASRNPGGDSPLHF
CDR3 DNA: TGTGCCAGCAGAAATCCAGGGGGGGATTCACCCCTCCACTTT
V gene: TRBV28
J gene: TRBJ1-6
D gene: TRBD1
clone size: -

CDR3 protein: CASSLSTGRYEQYF
CDR3 DNA: TGTGCCAGCAGCCTGTCGACAGGGCGGTACGAGCAGTACTTC
V gene: TRBV11-2
J gene: TRBJ2-7
D gene: TRBD1
clone size: few

CDR3 protein: CASSELGLNTEAFF
CDR3 DNA: TGTGCCAGCAGTGAACTGGGATTGAACACTGAAGCTTTCTTT
V gene: TRBV6-5
J gene: TRBJ1-1
D gene: -
clone size: -

CDR3 protein: CASSRDSTYGYTF
CDR3 DNA: TGTGCCAGCAGCCGAGACAGCACCTATGGCTACACCTTC
V gene: TRBV5-5
J gene: TRBJ1-2
D gene: -
clone size: -

CDR3 protein: CASRVAGASQETQYF
CDR3 DNA: TGTGCCAGTAGGGTAGCGGGGGCGTCCCAAGAGACCCAGTACTTC
V gene: TRBV19
J gene: TRBJ2-5
D gene: TRBD2
clone size: -